This T cell receptor (beta chain) was profiled in a study of blood T cell repertoires in COVID-19. Study context: T cells, B-cell-depleted T cells, or PBMCs provided the cDNA or gDNA that served as material.

Which cohort a participant joined came from the clinical history participants gave. Participants in the exposed group had met a COVID-19 case in the 2 weeks before joining the study. The authors' processing: Estimation of nucleated cell counts was performed using reference gene primer amplification. TCRdb's table, derived via immunoSEQ multiplex PCR, lists solely in-frame clones and lacks some. Clonal size and the V and J genes are those of that table, whereas D and trimming came from the DNA. The table lists about 310,000 clones, about 85% of them singletons, with approximately 1.9% in the top ten. There are 16 residues in the CDR3. V trimming: 5 bases; J trimming: 0 bases; junction bases outside the gene matches: 10. CDR1 is MGHRA, CDR2 YSYEKL, per germline.

The TCR sequence derives from a woman in her twenties or thirties who had been exposed to COVID-19. Material for sequencing was PBMCs or T cells enriched from blood (not recorded which). The chain combines TRBV4-1 with TRBJ2-7; 7 bases match TRBD2. The CDR3 region has the DNA TGCGCCAGCAGCTCGGGACTAAAATTCGACTCCTACGAGCAGTACTTC. Protein: CASSSGLKFDSYEQYF.